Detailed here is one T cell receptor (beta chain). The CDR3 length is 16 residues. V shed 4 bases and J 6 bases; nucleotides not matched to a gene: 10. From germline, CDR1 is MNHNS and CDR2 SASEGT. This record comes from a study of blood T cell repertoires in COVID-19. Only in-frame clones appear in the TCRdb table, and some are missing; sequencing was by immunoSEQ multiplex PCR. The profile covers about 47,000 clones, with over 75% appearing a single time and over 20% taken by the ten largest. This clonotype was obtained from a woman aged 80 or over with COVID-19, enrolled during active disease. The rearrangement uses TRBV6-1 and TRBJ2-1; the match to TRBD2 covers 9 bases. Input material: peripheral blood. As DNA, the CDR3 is TGTGCCAGCAGTGCGCTAGCGGGGTGGTCGATCAATGAGCAGTTCTTC. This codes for CASSALAGWSINEQFF.